This T cell receptor (beta chain) was sequenced during a study of cytomegalovirus exposure and HLA in healthy donors. Both 60 Vbeta primers and 13 Jbeta primers went into the PCR. The repertoire was sequenced with immunoSEQ multiplex PCR; TCRdb's copy has only in-frame clones and lacks some. The sample yields about 160,000 clones, around four fifths seen once. The study, taken as a whole, reports: In a later analysis, across HLA loci, associated TCR counts were highest for DRB1, lowest for HLA-C. In a later analysis, a missense DCLRE1C variant was linked to TCR beta V- and J-gene trimming. Apparent HLA restriction characterized most CMV-associated TCR beta chains in a later analysis.

About this clone itself: Its antigen is unknown. Other DNA variants within this sample encode the same CDR3.

The V end was cut by 0 bases, the J end by 3 bases, with 9 bases between. The CDR3 covers 14 residues. Germline values: CDR1 MNHNS, CDR2 SASEGT. The chain joins TRBV6-1 to TRBJ2-7; D perhaps matches TRBD2 (5 bases). Sequencing was carried out using PBMCs. This sequence was found in a woman in her thirties in good health and CMV-seronegative. The CDR3 spells CASSEAGDYYEQYF. DNA of the CDR3: TGTGCCAGCAGTGAAGCCGGCGACTACTACGAGCAGTACTTC.